The T cell receptor (beta chain) under discussion was sequenced for a study of cytomegalovirus exposure and HLA in healthy donors. The PCR contained 60 Vbeta and 13 Jbeta primers. Sequenced by immunoSEQ multiplex PCR; TCRdb stores in-frame clones only, minus some. In the table there are approximately 130,000 clones, around 80% of which are singletons. Donors counted as nominally healthy when sampled, yet unrecorded immune exposures were likely. Concerning this clone itself: Its antigen is unidentified.

The CDR3 sequence is 15 residues long. CDR1 is SGHNT and CDR2 is YYREEE in the germline V gene (reference sequence). With 4 bases clipped from V and 1 base from J, the junction kept 6 bases outside the gene matches. Study-wide points: As was reported, the HLA-A and HLA-B alleles of most subjects were accurately predicted from TCR beta sequences. It was reportedly the case that the classifier diagnosed cytomegalovirus status with high specificity and sensitivity.

Specimen: PBMCs. The receptor was isolated from a woman aged 45-65 years in good health and CMV-seronegative. The J gene is TRBJ1-1, the V gene TRBV5-4; 8 bases are shared with TRBD1. The CDR3 DNA sequence: TGTGCCAGCAGCCCACCCGGACAGGGGAACACTGAAGCTTTCTTT. It is translated as CASSPPGQGNTEAFF.